This TCR beta chain was retrieved from a study of graft-versus-host responses after intestinal transplantation. Clones were read by immunoSEQ multiplex PCR, and TCRdb kept only the in-frame ones, dropping some. The data hold roughly 89,000 clones, with about nine tenths observed a single time. Notes on this clone: What it recognizes is unknown.

The CDR3 has 17 amino acids. The sequences come from unstimulated CD4+ T cells sorted from spleen or lymph node cells, collected before intestinal transplant. The sequence was obtained from a human donor who received an intestinal transplant. The chain couples TRBV21-1 to TRBJ1-2; the table assigns TRBD1, which was not confirmed against the DNA. TRBV21-1 is deemed a pseudogene. The CDR3 here is CASSTCDRAQSGYGYTF. DNA for the CDR3: TGTGCCAGCAGCACCTGCGACAGGGCCCAAAGTGGCTATGGCTACACCTTC.